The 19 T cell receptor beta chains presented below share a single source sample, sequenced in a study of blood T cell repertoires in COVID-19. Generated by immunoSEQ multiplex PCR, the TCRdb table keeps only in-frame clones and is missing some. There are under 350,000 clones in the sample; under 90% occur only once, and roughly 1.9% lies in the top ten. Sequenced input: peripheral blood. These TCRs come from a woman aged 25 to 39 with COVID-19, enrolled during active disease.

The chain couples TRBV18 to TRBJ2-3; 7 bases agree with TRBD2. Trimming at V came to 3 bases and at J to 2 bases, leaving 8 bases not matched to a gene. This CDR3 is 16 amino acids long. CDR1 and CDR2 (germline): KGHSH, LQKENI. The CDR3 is CASSPGVGTTTDTQYF. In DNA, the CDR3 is TGTGCCAGCTCACCTGGGGTAGGGACTACCACAGATACGCAGTATTTT.

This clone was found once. CDR3 residues: CASSRQGSAEAFF. The DNA for the CDR3 is TGTGCCAGCAGTAGACAGGGATCCGCGGAAGCTTTCTTT. The V and J genes are TRBV4-2 and TRBJ1-1; 7 bases are shared with TRBD1. With 6 bases clipped from V and 8 bases from J, the junction kept 9 bases outside the gene matches. The CDR3 runs to 13 residues. Germline loops: CDR1 LGHNA, CDR2 YNFKEQ.

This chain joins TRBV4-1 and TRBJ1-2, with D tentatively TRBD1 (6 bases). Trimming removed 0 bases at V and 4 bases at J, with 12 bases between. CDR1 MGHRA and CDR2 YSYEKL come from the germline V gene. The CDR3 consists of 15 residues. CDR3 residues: CASSQEQGGGYGYTF. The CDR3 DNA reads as TGCGCCAGCAGCCAAGAACAGGGCGGGGGCTATGGCTACACCTTC.

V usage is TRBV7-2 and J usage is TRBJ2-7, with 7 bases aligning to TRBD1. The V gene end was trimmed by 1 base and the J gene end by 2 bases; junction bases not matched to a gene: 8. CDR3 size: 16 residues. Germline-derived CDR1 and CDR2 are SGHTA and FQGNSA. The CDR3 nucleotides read TGTGCCAGCAGCTTAGACGCGACAGGGAGAGCCTACGAGCAGTACTTC. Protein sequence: CASSLDATGRAYEQYF.

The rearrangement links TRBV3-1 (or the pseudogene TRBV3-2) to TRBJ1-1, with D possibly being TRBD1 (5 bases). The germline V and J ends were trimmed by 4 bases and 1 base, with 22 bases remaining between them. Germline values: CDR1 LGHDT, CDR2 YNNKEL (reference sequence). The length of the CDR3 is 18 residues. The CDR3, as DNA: TGTGCCAGCAGCCTAGACCCGGGGGTTGATAGACAGAACACTGAAGCTTTCTTT. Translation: CASSLDPGVDRQNTEAFF.

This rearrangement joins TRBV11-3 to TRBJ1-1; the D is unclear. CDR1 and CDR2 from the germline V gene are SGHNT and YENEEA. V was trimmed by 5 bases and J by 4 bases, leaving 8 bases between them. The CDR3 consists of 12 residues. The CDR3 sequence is CASSVAGTEAFF. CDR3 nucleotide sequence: TGTGCCAGCAGCGTGGCGGGCACTGAAGCTTTCTTT.

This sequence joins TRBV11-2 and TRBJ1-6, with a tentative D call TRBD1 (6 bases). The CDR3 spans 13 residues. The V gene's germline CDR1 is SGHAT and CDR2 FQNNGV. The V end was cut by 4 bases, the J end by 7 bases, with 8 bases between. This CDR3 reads CASSYGQNSPLHF. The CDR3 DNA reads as TGTGCCAGCAGCTACGGACAGAATTCACCCCTCCACTTT.

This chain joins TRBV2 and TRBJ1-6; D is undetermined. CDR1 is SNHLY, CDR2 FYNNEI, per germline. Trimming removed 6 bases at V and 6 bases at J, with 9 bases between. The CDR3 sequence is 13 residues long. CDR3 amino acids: CASSGNGNSPLHF. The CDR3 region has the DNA TGTGCCAGCAGCGGTAACGGTAATTCACCCCTCCACTTT.

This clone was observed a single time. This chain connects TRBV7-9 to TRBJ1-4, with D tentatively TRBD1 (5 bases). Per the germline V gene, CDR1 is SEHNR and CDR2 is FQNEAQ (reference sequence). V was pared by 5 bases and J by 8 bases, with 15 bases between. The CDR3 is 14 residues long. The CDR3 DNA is TGTGCCAGCAGCCTCCGGGGGGAAGAGGAAAAACTGTTTTTT. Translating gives CASSLRGEEEKLFF. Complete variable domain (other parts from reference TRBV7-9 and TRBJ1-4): DTGVSQNPRHKITKRGQNVTFRCDPISEHNRLYWYRQTLGQGPEFLTYFQNEAQLEKSRLLSDRFSAERPKGSFSTLEIQRTEQGDSAMYLCASSLRGEEEKLFFGSGTQLSVL.

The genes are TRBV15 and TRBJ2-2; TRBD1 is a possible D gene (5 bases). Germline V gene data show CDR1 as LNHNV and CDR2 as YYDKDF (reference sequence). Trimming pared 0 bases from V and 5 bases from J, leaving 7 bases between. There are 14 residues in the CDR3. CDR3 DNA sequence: TGTGCCACCAGCAGAGATCGGACAACCGGGGAGCTGTTTTTT. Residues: CATSRDRTTGELFF. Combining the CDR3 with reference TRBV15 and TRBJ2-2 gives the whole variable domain DAMVIQNPRYQVTQFGKPVTLSCSQTLNHNVMYWYQQKSSQAPKLLFHYYDKDFNNEADTPDNFQSRRPNTSFCFLDIRSPGLGDTAMYLCATSRDRTTGELFFGEGSRLTVL.

CDR3 in amino acids: CASTERNTGELFF. DNA of the CDR3: TGTGCCAGTACGGAGAGGAACACCGGGGAGCTGTTTTTT. The chain links TRBV19 to TRBJ2-2; no reliable D call. Germline CDR1 is LNHDA and CDR2 is SQIVND (reference sequence). V lost 7 bases and J 1 base, leaving 7 bases between the germline ends. CDR3 length: 13 residues. The full variable domain, rest sourced from reference TRBV19 and TRBJ2-2, is DGGITQSPKYLFRKEGQNVTLSCEQNLNHDAMYWYRQDPGQGLRLIYYSQIVNDFQKGDIAEGYSVSREKKESFPLTVTSAQKNPTAFYLCASTERNTGELFFGEGSRLTVL.

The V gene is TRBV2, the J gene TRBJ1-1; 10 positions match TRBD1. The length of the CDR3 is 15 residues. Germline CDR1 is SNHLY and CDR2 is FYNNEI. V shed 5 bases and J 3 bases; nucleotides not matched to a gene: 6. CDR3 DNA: TGTGCCAGCAGTCCGACAGGGGGCATATACACTGAAGCTTTCTTT. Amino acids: CASSPTGGIYTEAFF.

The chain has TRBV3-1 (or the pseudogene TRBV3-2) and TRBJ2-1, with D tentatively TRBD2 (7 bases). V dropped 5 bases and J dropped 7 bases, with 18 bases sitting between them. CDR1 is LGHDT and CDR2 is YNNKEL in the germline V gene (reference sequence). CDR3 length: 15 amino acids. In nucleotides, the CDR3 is TGTGCCAGCAGCTTCGGGCGGGGGCTGGGGAATGAGCAGTTCTTC. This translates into CASSFGRGLGNEQFF.

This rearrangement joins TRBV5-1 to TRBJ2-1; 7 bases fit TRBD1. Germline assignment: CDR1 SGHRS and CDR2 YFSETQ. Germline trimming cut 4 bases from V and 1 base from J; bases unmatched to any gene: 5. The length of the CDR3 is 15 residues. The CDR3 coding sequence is TGCGCCAGCAGCACAGAGACAGGGTCCTACAATGAGCAGTTCTTC. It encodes CASSTETGSYNEQFF.

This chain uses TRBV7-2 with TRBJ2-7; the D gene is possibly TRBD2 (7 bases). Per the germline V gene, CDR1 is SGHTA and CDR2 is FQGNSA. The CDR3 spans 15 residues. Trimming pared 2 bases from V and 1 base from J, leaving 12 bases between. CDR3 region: CASSLWGGPSYEQYF. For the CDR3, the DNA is TGTGCCAGCAGCTTATGGGGGGGGCCTTCCTACGAGCAGTACTTC.

CDR3 residues: CASSLEGLGEKLFF. The CDR3 DNA follows: TGCGCCAGCAGCTTGGAGGGGCTCGGTGAAAAACTGTTTTTT. J is TRBJ1-4 and V is TRBV5-1; tentatively, D is TRBD1 (5 bases). This CDR3 contains 14 residues. CDR1 SGHRS and CDR2 YFSETQ come from the germline V gene. V gave up 0 bases and J gave up 7 bases, with 10 bases separating them. The variable domain in full, completed from reference TRBV5-1 and TRBJ1-4, reads KAGVTQTPRYLIKTRGQQVTLSCSPISGHRSVSWYQQTPGQGLQFLFEYFSETQRNKGNFPGRFSGRQFSNSRSEMNVSTLELGDSALYLCASSLEGLGEKLFFGSGTQLSVL.

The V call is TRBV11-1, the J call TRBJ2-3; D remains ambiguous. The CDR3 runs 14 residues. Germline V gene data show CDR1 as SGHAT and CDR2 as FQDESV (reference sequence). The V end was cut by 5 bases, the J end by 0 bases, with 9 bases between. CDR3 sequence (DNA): TGTGCCAGCAGCCGAGGAACTAGCACAGATACGCAGTATTTT. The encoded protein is CASSRGTSTDTQYF.

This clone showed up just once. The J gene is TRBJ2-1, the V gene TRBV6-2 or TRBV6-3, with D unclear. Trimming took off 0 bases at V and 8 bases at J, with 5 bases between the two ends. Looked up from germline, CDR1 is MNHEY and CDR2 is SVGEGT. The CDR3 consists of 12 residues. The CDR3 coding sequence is TGTGCCAGCAGTTACTCTCCCTATGAGCAGTTCTTC. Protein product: CASSYSPYEQFF.

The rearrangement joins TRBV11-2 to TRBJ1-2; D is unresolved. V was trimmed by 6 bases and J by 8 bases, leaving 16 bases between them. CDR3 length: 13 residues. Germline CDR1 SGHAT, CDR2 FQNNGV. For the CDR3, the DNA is TGTGCCAGCAGGGCGCGGGAGGTGAGCGGCTACACCTTC. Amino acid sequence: CASRAREVSGYTF.